These T cell receptor beta chains were read from a single sample in a study of blood T cell dynamics during melanoma immunotherapy. Sequencing used immunoSEQ multiplex PCR; TCRdb keeps in-frame clones, though not all of them. The table shows around 20,000 clones, with roughly 85% occurring only once. The sequences come from blood, collected from a patient treated with checkpoint blockade. These receptor sequences come from a human donor with melanoma. Each CDR3 is given with its conserved first and last residue. A D gene is named only where the DNA matches it firmly. For some rows the clone size is stated as once, few or many, or as a class when expanded; others skip it.

v_gene: TRBV6-6; abundance: NA; len: 15; d_gene: NA; j_gene: TRBJ1-1; CDR3aa: CASTFAQPGGHEAFF; CDR3nt: TGTGCCAGCACCTTTGCTCAGCCCGGGGGACATGAAGCTTTCTTT
v_gene: TRBV7-8; abundance: NA; len: 14; d_gene: NA; j_gene: TRBJ2-7; CDR3aa: CASSFDRSSYEQYF; CDR3nt: TGTGCCAGCAGTTTCGACAGGAGCTCCTACGAGCAGTACTTC
v_gene: TRBV11-2; abundance: NA; len: 14; d_gene: NA; j_gene: TRBJ1-2; CDR3aa: CASSRLDSNYGYTF; CDR3nt: TGTGCCAGCAGCAGGTTGGACAGTAACTATGGCTACACCTTC
v_gene: TRBV5-1; abundance: NA; len: 15; d_gene: TRBD2; j_gene: TRBJ2-7; CDR3aa: CASSLATSGRGEQYF; CDR3nt: TGCGCCAGCAGCTTGGCCACTAGCGGGAGAGGTGAGCAGTACTTC
v_gene: TRBV28; abundance: NA; len: 16; d_gene: TRBD1; j_gene: TRBJ2-2; CDR3aa: CASSLSDRDYGGELFF; CDR3nt: TGTGCCAGCAGTTTATCCGACAGGGATTATGGCGGGGAGCTGTTTTTT
v_gene: TRBV4-3; abundance: NA; len: 18; d_gene: TRBD2; j_gene: TRBJ2-3; CDR3aa: CASSPEGASGRKADTQYF; CDR3nt: TGCGCCAGCAGTCCAGAAGGGGCTAGCGGGAGAAAGGCGGATACGCAGTATTTT
v_gene: TRBV5-1; abundance: NA; len: 14; d_gene: NA; j_gene: TRBJ1-1; CDR3aa: CASSLESLRTEAFF; CDR3nt: TGCGCCAGCAGCTTGGAATCGTTGCGGACTGAAGCTTTCTTT
v_gene: TRBV27; abundance: NA; len: 12; d_gene: NA; j_gene: TRBJ2-3; CDR3aa: CASSRTPDTQYF; CDR3nt: TGTGCCAGCAGTCGAACCCCCGATACGCAGTATTTT
v_gene: TRBV9; abundance: NA; len: 12; d_gene: NA; j_gene: TRBJ2-3; CDR3aa: CASSVGSDTQYF; CDR3nt: TGTGCCAGCAGCGTGGGCTCAGATACGCAGTATTTT
v_gene: TRBV29-1; abundance: NA; len: 13; d_gene: NA; j_gene: TRBJ2-7; CDR3aa: CSVKGTSSYEQYF; CDR3nt: TGCAGCGTCAAGGGGACATCCTCGTACGAGCAGTACTTC
v_gene: TRBV27; abundance: NA; len: 13; d_gene: NA; j_gene: TRBJ2-2; CDR3aa: CASSDTGAGELFF; CDR3nt: TGTGCCAGCAGTGATACAGGCGCCGGGGAGCTGTTTTTT
v_gene: TRBV30; abundance: NA; len: 15; d_gene: NA; j_gene: TRBJ2-7; CDR3aa: CAWSLGTFLPYEQYF; CDR3nt: TGTGCCTGGAGTCTGGGGACGTTTCTCCCCTACGAGCAGTACTTC
v_gene: TRBV4-1; abundance: NA; len: 17; d_gene: TRBD1; j_gene: TRBJ2-3; CDR3aa: CASSHPTGTGGAGTQYF; CDR3nt: TGCGCCAGCAGCCACCCAACCGGGACAGGGGGCGCAGGTACGCAGTATTTT
v_gene: TRBV7-2; abundance: NA; len: 16; d_gene: NA; j_gene: TRBJ2-1; CDR3aa: CASSLSLRGPYNEQFF; CDR3nt: TGTGCCAGCAGCTTATCCCTCAGGGGCCCCTACAATGAGCAGTTCTTC
v_gene: TRBV27; abundance: few; len: 14; d_gene: TRBD2; j_gene: TRBJ2-5; CDR3aa: CASSLLAGQETQYF; CDR3nt: TGTGCCAGCAGTTTACTAGCGGGGCAAGAGACCCAGTACTTC
v_gene: TRBV28; abundance: NA; len: 16; d_gene: NA; j_gene: TRBJ1-4; CDR3aa: CASSPRVLVRDEKLFF; CDR3nt: TGTGCCAGCAGTCCCCGGGTCCTCGTCAGGGATGAAAAACTGTTTTTT
v_gene: TRBV5-4; abundance: NA; len: 14; d_gene: NA; j_gene: TRBJ2-5; CDR3aa: CASSPRGDQETQYF; CDR3nt: TGTGCCAGCAGCCCCCGCGGGGATCAAGAGACCCAGTACTTC
v_gene: TRBV4-1; abundance: NA; len: 17; d_gene: NA; j_gene: TRBJ1-6; CDR3aa: CASSQVPLQAPGSPLHF; CDR3nt: TGCGCCAGCAGCCAAGTTCCGCTTCAGGCCCCTGGCTCACCCCTCCACTTT
v_gene: TRBV30; abundance: NA; len: 13; d_gene: NA; j_gene: TRBJ1-2; CDR3aa: CAWSVSRDYGYTF; CDR3nt: TGTGCCTGGAGTGTATCCAGGGATTATGGCTACACCTTC
v_gene: TRBV4-2; abundance: NA; len: 16; d_gene: TRBD2; j_gene: TRBJ2-2; CDR3aa: CASSQGAGEGTGELFF; CDR3nt: TGTGCCAGCAGCCAAGGAGCGGGAGAGGGGACCGGGGAGCTGTTTTTT
v_gene: TRBV7-9; abundance: NA; len: 12; d_gene: NA; j_gene: TRBJ1-6; CDR3aa: CASSTSGSPLHF; CDR3nt: TGTGCCAGCAGCACCTCGGGTTCACCCCTCCACTTT
v_gene: TRBV30; abundance: once; len: 12; d_gene: TRBD1; j_gene: TRBJ2-1; CDR3aa: CAWGTGTRQQFF; CDR3nt: TGTGCCTGGGGGACAGGGACCAGGCAGCAGTTCTTC
v_gene: TRBV11-2; abundance: NA; len: 13; d_gene: TRBD1; j_gene: TRBJ1-2; CDR3aa: CASSFAQGHGYTF; CDR3nt: TGTGCCAGCAGCTTTGCACAGGGGCATGGCTACACCTTC
v_gene: TRBV11-2; abundance: NA; len: 17; d_gene: NA; j_gene: TRBJ2-4; CDR3aa: CASSLERRLLAKNIQYF; CDR3nt: TGTGCCAGCAGCTTAGAAAGACGGCTTCTAGCCAAAAACATTCAGTACTTC
v_gene: TRBV28; abundance: NA; len: 15; d_gene: NA; j_gene: TRBJ2-7; CDR3aa: CASSLPQGPSNEQYF; CDR3nt: TGTGCCAGCAGTTTACCCCAGGGGCCCTCTAACGAGCAGTACTTC
v_gene: TRBV11-2; abundance: NA; len: 13; d_gene: NA; j_gene: TRBJ1-1; CDR3aa: CASSVNMNTEAFF; CDR3nt: TGTGCCAGCAGCGTAAATATGAACACTGAAGCTTTCTTT
v_gene: TRBV30; abundance: NA; len: 13; d_gene: NA; j_gene: TRBJ1-1; CDR3aa: CAWSVWVGTEAFF; CDR3nt: TGTGCCTGGAGTGTATGGGTAGGCACTGAAGCTTTCTTT
v_gene: TRBV5-1; abundance: NA; len: 16; d_gene: NA; j_gene: TRBJ1-1; CDR3aa: CASSLAMGGPGTEAFF; CDR3nt: TGCGCCAGCAGCTTGGCAATGGGGGGGCCAGGCACTGAAGCTTTCTTT
v_gene: TRBV5-4; abundance: NA; len: 16; d_gene: TRBD1; j_gene: TRBJ1-3; CDR3aa: CASSTDRGASGNTIYF; CDR3nt: TGTGCCAGCAGCACGGACAGGGGAGCTTCTGGAAACACCATATATTTT
v_gene: TRBV28; abundance: NA; len: 15; d_gene: NA; j_gene: TRBJ1-5; CDR3aa: CASSPPAVSNQPQHF; CDR3nt: TGTGCCAGCAGTCCCCCGGCGGTTAGCAATCAGCCCCAGCATTTT
v_gene: TRBV28; abundance: NA; len: 14; d_gene: TRBD1; j_gene: TRBJ1-4; CDR3aa: CASSLTGEVEKLFF; CDR3nt: TGTGCCAGCAGCCTGACAGGGGAAGTCGAAAAACTGTTTTTT
v_gene: TRBV19; abundance: few; len: 15; d_gene: NA; j_gene: TRBJ2-3; CDR3aa: CASSIDSGSTDTQYF; CDR3nt: TGTGCCAGTAGTATAGATTCCGGGAGCACAGATACGCAGTATTTT
v_gene: TRBV9; abundance: NA; len: 15; d_gene: TRBD1; j_gene: TRBJ2-7; CDR3aa: CASSVEGQGIGEQYF; CDR3nt: TGTGCCAGCAGCGTAGAAGGACAGGGGATCGGGGAGCAGTACTTC
v_gene: TRBV5-6; abundance: NA; len: 14; d_gene: NA; j_gene: TRBJ2-7; CDR3aa: CASSLGLDFYEQYF; CDR3nt: TGTGCCAGCAGCTTGGGGCTAGATTTCTACGAGCAGTACTTC
v_gene: TRBV7-6; abundance: few; len: 13; d_gene: NA; j_gene: TRBJ2-1; CDR3aa: CASSLGSPNEQFF; CDR3nt: TGTGCCAGCAGCTTAGGTTCGCCTAATGAGCAGTTCTTC
v_gene: TRBV27; abundance: NA; len: 15; d_gene: NA; j_gene: TRBJ1-5; CDR3aa: CASSFGQGYNQPQHF; CDR3nt: TGTGCCAGCAGTTTCGGCCAGGGGTACAATCAGCCCCAGCATTTT
v_gene: TRBV7-9; abundance: NA; len: 14; d_gene: NA; j_gene: TRBJ2-5; CDR3aa: CASSLVSTSETQYF; CDR3nt: TGTGCCAGCAGCTTAGTTTCTACGTCGGAGACCCAGTACTTC
v_gene: TRBV19; abundance: NA; len: 15; d_gene: TRBD2; j_gene: TRBJ2-2; CDR3aa: CASSRRTSEGGELFF; CDR3nt: TGTGCCAGTAGTCGCCGGACTAGCGAGGGCGGGGAGCTGTTTTTT
v_gene: TRBV5-5; abundance: NA; len: 16; d_gene: NA; j_gene: TRBJ1-2; CDR3aa: CASSLASRQLNYGYTF; CDR3nt: TGTGCCAGCAGCTTGGCCTCGAGACAGTTAAACTATGGCTACACCTTC
v_gene: TRBV4-3; abundance: NA; len: 16; d_gene: TRBD1; j_gene: TRBJ2-5; CDR3aa: CASSQATGTGPETQYF; CDR3nt: TGCGCCAGCAGCCAAGCTACCGGGACAGGGCCAGAGACCCAGTACTTC
v_gene: TRBV5-1; abundance: NA; len: 15; d_gene: NA; j_gene: TRBJ2-7; CDR3aa: CASSQTRVSSYEQYF; CDR3nt: TGCGCCAGCAGTCAGACCAGGGTTAGCTCCTACGAGCAGTACTTC
v_gene: TRBV28; abundance: NA; len: 15; d_gene: TRBD1; j_gene: TRBJ1-2; CDR3aa: CASSLFSGGVYGYTF; CDR3nt: TGTGCCAGCAGTTTATTTTCAGGGGGCGTCTATGGCTACACCTTC
v_gene: TRBV4-3; abundance: NA; len: 16; d_gene: TRBD2; j_gene: TRBJ2-3; CDR3aa: CASSPGLAASTDTQYF; CDR3nt: TGCGCCAGCAGCCCGGGACTAGCGGCTAGCACAGATACGCAGTATTTT